These 21 T cell receptor beta chains share one sample of origin, sequenced in a study of cytomegalovirus exposure and HLA in healthy donors (TCRdb year 2017). The protocol used for the library was the immunoSEQ multiplex PCR assay. TCRdb stores this immuneACCESS table with in-frame sequences only. Part of the clones is absent; in the studies checked, under half of the shortfall reflects unresolved V genes, and no reason is known for the rest. The sample profile shows about 160,000 clones; around 90% of them were found once. The top ten hold around 3% of the sample. The sequencing sample was made of PBMCs. All receptors derive from a man younger than 30 in good health and CMV-seronegative.

V is TRBV28 and J is TRBJ2-7; 11 nucleotides agree with TRBD1. Germline assignment: CDR1 MDHEN and CDR2 SYDVKM. CDR3 length equals 14 residues. The junction had 7 bases not matched to a gene; V was cut back by 5 bases and J by 7 bases. The CDR3 sequence: CASSHGQGAKEQYV. The DNA for the CDR3 is TGTGCCAGCAGTCACGGACAGGGGGCGAAGGAGCAGTACGTC.

The chain is built from TRBV27 and TRBJ2-6; no clear D. Germline lookup yields CDR1 MNHEY and CDR2 SMNVEV (reference sequence). Trimming removed 3 bases from V and 0 bases from J, with 15 bases in between. The CDR3 sequence is 18 residues long. The CDR3 nucleotides are TGTGCCAGCAGTTTTTGGGCAGGTGGCTCCTCTGGGGCCAACGTCCTGACTTTC. This translates into CASSFWAGGSSGANVLTF.

The V and J genes are TRBV18 and TRBJ2-7; TRBD1 agrees at 9 bases. Germline CDR1 is KGHSH and CDR2 is LQKENI. V trimming: 4 bases; J trimming: 2 bases; junction bases outside the gene matches: 3. The CDR3 loop spans 14 amino acids. For the CDR3, the DNA is TGTGCCAGCTCACTTAGACAGGGGGCCTACGAGCAGTACGTC. Translating gives CASSLRQGAYEQYV.

This rearrangement joins TRBV6-5 to TRBJ2-7, with 8 bases fitting TRBD1. CDR1 and CDR2 from the germline V gene are MNHEY and SVGAGI. This CDR3 is built from 13 residues. V lost 8 bases, J lost 0 bases, and 3 bases stayed unmatched. CDR3 sequence: CASRGTGSYEQYF. CDR3 DNA sequence: TGTGCCAGCCGAGGGACAGGCTCCTACGAGCAGTACTTC.

CDR3 loop: CASSPGQGALYEQYF. The CDR3 bases are TGTGCCAGCAGCCCGGGACAGGGGGCTCTCTACGAGCAGTACTTC. The chain couples TRBV9 to TRBJ2-7; TRBD1 aligns across 12 bases. V lost 4 bases to trimming and J lost 3 bases; unmatched junction nucleotides: 5. The CDR3 contains 15 residues. Germline CDR1 reads SGDLS; CDR2 reads YYNGEE. Combining the CDR3 with reference TRBV9 and TRBJ2-7 gives the whole variable domain DSGVTQTPKHLITATGQRVTLRCSPRSGDLSVYWYQQSLDQGLQFLIQYYNGEERAKGNILERFSAQQFPDLHSELNLSSLELGDSALYFCASSPGQGALYEQYFGPGTRLTVT.

The CDR3 region is CASSLAGGALETQYF. The CDR3 nucleotides are TGCGCCAGCAGCTTGGCCGGGGGGGCTCTAGAGACCCAGTACTTC. The chain links TRBV5-1 to TRBJ2-5; 8 bases map to TRBD2. Germline CDR1 reads SGHRS; CDR2 reads YFSETQ. V shed 0 bases, J shed 4 bases, and the junction held 5 bases outside the gene matches. CDR3 length: 15 amino acids.

A note on this clone: One end of the junction fails to match germline, which may point to a read error. J is TRBJ2-1 and V is TRBV7-7; D ambiguous. This CDR3 contains 13 residues. Germline CDR1 is SSHAT and CDR2 is FNYEAQ (reference sequence). The CDR3 here is CASSHGSRNEQFF. The CDR3, as DNA: TGTGCTAGCAGCCACGGGTCTAGAAATGAGCAGTTCTTC.

This sequence joins TRBV28 and TRBJ2-7; 7 bases align to TRBD1. Germline CDR1 and CDR2: MDHEN and SYDVKM. V was clipped by 3 bases and J by 5 bases; unmatched bases: 7. This CDR3 contains 14 residues. The CDR3, as DNA: TGTGCCAGCAGTTTGACCGGGACAGATGACGAGCAGTACTTC. Its translation: CASSLTGTDDEQYF.

The chain links TRBV6-5 to TRBJ2-7; 8 bases are a match to TRBD2. This CDR3 is 14 amino acids long. V dropped 8 bases and J dropped 3; count of bases not matched to a gene: 9. Looked up from germline, CDR1 is MNHEY and CDR2 is SVGAGI. The CDR3 sequence: CASQGGLANYEQYF. The CDR3 coding sequence is TGTGCCAGCCAAGGAGGACTAGCCAACTACGAGCAGTACTTC.

This clone was seen just once. The chain links TRBV6-5 to TRBJ1-3, with 8 positions matching TRBD1. The CDR3 extends over 16 amino acids. CDR1 MNHEY and CDR2 SVGAGI come from the germline V gene. The trim removed 0 bases at V and 4 bases at J, leaving 5 bases unmatched. CDR3 residues: CASSYSQGASGNTIYF. CDR3 sequence (DNA): TGTGCCAGCAGTTACTCTCAGGGGGCTTCAGGAAACACCATATATTTT.

Within the sample, this clone is medium-sized (0.01 to 0.1%). The rearrangement links TRBV4-2 to TRBJ2-3; TRBD2 might be the D (7 bases). V dropped 0 bases and J dropped 4 bases, with 17 bases sitting between them. The CDR3 length is 17 residues. Per germline, CDR1 LGHNA and CDR2 YNFKEQ. The CDR3: CASSQDLGGGGSDTQYF. For the CDR3, the DNA is TGTGCCAGCAGCCAAGATTTAGGGGGGGGCGGGTCAGATACGCAGTATTTT.

This chain connects TRBV5-1 to TRBJ2-5, with 7 bases aligning to TRBD2. The CDR3 loop spans 13 amino acids. Trimming took 5 bases from V and 1 from J; bases not matched to a gene: 2. Germline CDR1 is SGHRS and CDR2 is YFSETQ. The CDR3 DNA reads as TGCGCCAGCAGGCGGGGGACCCAAGAGACCCAGTACTTC. Amino acid sequence: CASRRGTQETQYF.

V gene TRBV5-5 combines with J gene TRBJ1-2; weak D call: TRBD1 (5 bases). Germline assignment: CDR1 SGHKS and CDR2 YYEKEE (reference sequence). The length of the CDR3 is 13 residues. V gave up 4 bases and J gave up 7 bases, with 14 bases separating them. CDR3 nucleotides: TGTGCCAGCAGCGGGGCTCCTCTGGGTGGCTACACCTTC. Translation: CASSGAPLGGYTF.

The chain combines TRBV6-5 with TRBJ1-1, with TRBD1 identical over 10 bases. In germline, CDR1 is MNHEY, CDR2 SVGAGI. With 2 bases clipped from V and 2 bases from J, the junction kept 5 bases outside the gene matches. This CDR3 has 16 amino acids. DNA for the CDR3: TGTGCCAGCAGTTACCGGACAGGGGGGAAAAACACTGAAGCTTTCTTT. Protein product: CASSYRTGGKNTEAFF.

This sequence joins TRBV28 and TRBJ1-3, with D uncertain. Germline assignment: CDR1 MDHEN and CDR2 SYDVKM. The length of the CDR3 is 14 residues. Trimming stripped 8 bases from V and 0 bases from J, with 11 bases between. As DNA, the CDR3 is TGTGCCAGCGATAGTGGGAGCTCTGGAAACACCATATATTTT. It is translated as CASDSGSSGNTIYF.

The J gene is TRBJ1-2, the V gene TRBV5-1, with D uncertain. This CDR3 has 16 residues. Germline CDR1 and CDR2: SGHRS and YFSETQ. Trimming took off 0 bases at V and 8 bases at J, with 20 bases between the two ends. The CDR3 loop is CASSLAITERFNGYTF. CDR3 nucleotide sequence: TGCGCCAGCAGCTTGGCGATCACAGAACGCTTTAACGGCTACACCTTC.

This clone appeared a single time. The V call is TRBV7-9, the J call TRBJ1-2; 12 bases map to TRBD1. CDR3 length equals 16 residues. V was pared by 5 bases and J by 6 bases, with 10 bases of the junction left unmatched. Looked up from germline, CDR1 is SEHNR and CDR2 is FQNEAQ (reference sequence). CDR3 protein: CASSPTRGQGADGYTF. The DNA of the CDR3 is TGTGCCAGCAGCCCCACTCGGGGACAGGGGGCGGATGGCTACACCTTC.

The rearrangement uses TRBV6-1 and TRBJ2-3; 8 nucleotides agree with TRBD1. Trimming removed 11 bases from V and 4 bases from J; junction bases left unmatched: 14. The CDR3 has 15 residues. CDR1 is MNHNS, CDR2 SASEGT, per germline. CDR3 nucleotide sequence: TGTGCCCCGGACAGGGAGGAATTGGGCCCAGATACGCAGTATTTT. Translation: CAPDREELGPDTQYF.

The chain couples TRBV4-2 to TRBJ1-6, with TRBD1 matching 7 bases. The germline V gene has CDR1 LGHNA and CDR2 YNFKEQ. The CDR3 is 15 amino acids. V shed 4 bases and J 6 bases; nucleotides not matched to a gene: 6. CDR3 nucleotides: TGTGCCAGCAGCCGGGAGGAGGGGGCTAATTCACCCCTCCACTTT. Translated: CASSREEGANSPLHF.

The rearrangement links TRBV7-9 to TRBJ2-1, with no clear D. CDR3 length equals 14 residues. Per the germline V gene, CDR1 is SEHNR and CDR2 is FQNEAQ (reference sequence). Trimming took off 1 base at V and 5 bases at J, with 9 bases between the two ends. The CDR3 DNA follows: TGTGCCAGCAGCTTAGTGGGCAAGGACAATGAGCAGTTCTTC. It is translated as CASSLVGKDNEQFF.

V gene TRBV7-9 combines with J gene TRBJ2-3, with D possibly being TRBD2 (7 bases). Trimming shortened V by 1 base and J by 5 bases, and 19 bases separated the two germline ends. The germline V gene has CDR1 SEHNR and CDR2 FQNEAQ (reference sequence). This CDR3 has 17 amino acids. The DNA of the CDR3 is TGTGCCAGCAGCTTAGGAGTTTGGGGGGGCCGACAAGATACGCAGTATTTT. Its translation is CASSLGVWGGRQDTQYF.